Presented here are 14 T cell receptor beta chains from one specimen sequenced in a study of cytomegalovirus exposure and HLA in healthy donors. The study ran its PCR with 60 Vbeta and 13 Jbeta primers. Only in-frame clones appear in the TCRdb table, and some are missing; sequencing was by immunoSEQ multiplex PCR. The data show some 77,000 clones, 80% seen once. The specimen was PBMCs. Receptors originate from a woman aged 45 to 65 in good health and CMV-seropositive.

The gene calls are TRBV6-1 and TRBJ2-5, with 10 bases identical to TRBD2. CDR3 length: 15 amino acids. The V gene's germline CDR1 is MNHNS and CDR2 SASEGT. The J segment lost 7 bases and the V segment lost 8 bases, leaving 13 bases of the junction unmatched. CDR3 amino acids: CASLRTSGPIGTQYF. CDR3 sequence (DNA): TGTGCCAGCTTGAGGACTAGCGGACCTATTGGGACCCAGTACTTC.

J is TRBJ2-7 and V is TRBV4-1, with D hard to call. Germline V gives CDR1 MGHRA, CDR2 YSYEKL. This CDR3 is 14 amino acids long. V was trimmed by 4 bases and J by 2 bases, leaving 12 bases between them. The CDR3 DNA reads TGCGCCAGCAGCCCCGGCGAGACTCCCTACGAGCAGTACTTC. Translation: CASSPGETPYEQYF.

This clone has a single count. The chain couples TRBV15 to TRBJ2-2; 8 nucleotides line up with TRBD2. Trimming cost V 7 bases and J 5 bases; bases outside gene matches: 9. The CDR3 runs 15 residues. CDR1 is LNHNV and CDR2 is YYDKDF in the germline V gene (reference sequence). Here the CDR3 DNA reads TGTGCCACCACCTCGGGGGGGGTCGGAACCGGGGAGCTGTTTTTT. This gives the protein CATTSGGVGTGELFF.

This clone appeared once. This rearrangement joins TRBV30 to TRBJ2-3; 9 bases match TRBD2. Germline CDR1 is GTSNPN and CDR2 is SVGIG (reference sequence). V lost 8 bases, J lost 1 base, and 7 bases stayed unmatched. The CDR3 is made up of 14 amino acids. CDR3 region: CAGQKRGGTDTQYF. The CDR3 DNA reads as TGTGCCGGACAGAAGCGGGGGGGCACAGATACGCAGTATTTT.

The rearrangement joins TRBV7-9 to TRBJ1-5, with 9 bases identical to TRBD1. This CDR3 has 15 amino acids. The germline CDR1 and CDR2 sequences are SEHNR and FQNEAQ (reference sequence). The junction had 2 bases not matched to a gene; V was cut back by 3 bases and J by 2 bases. The CDR3 loop reads CASSFYRGRNQPQHF. DNA of the CDR3: TGTGCCAGCAGCTTTTACAGGGGGCGCAATCAGCCCCAGCATTTT.

This clone has just a few counts. The genes are TRBV4-2 and TRBJ2-2; 8 bases are a match to TRBD2. V was pared by 4 bases and J by 5 bases, with 9 bases of the junction left unmatched. Germline V gene data show CDR1 as LGHNA and CDR2 as YNFKEQ. The CDR3 sequence is 16 residues long. The CDR3 region has the DNA TGTGCCAGCAGCCGAGCCAGGGCTAGCGGGACCGGGGAGCTGTTTTTT. Residues: CASSRARASGTGELFF.

The rearrangement joins TRBV6-1 to TRBJ2-7; D perhaps matches TRBD1 (6 bases). Germline CDR1 MNHNS, CDR2 SASEGT. V gave up 4 bases and J gave up 5 bases, with 15 bases separating them. The CDR3 extends over 14 amino acids. The CDR3 loop is CASSGHRGGNEQYF. In DNA, the CDR3 is TGTGCCAGCAGTGGGCACAGAGGGGGAAACGAGCAGTACTTC.

This chain connects TRBV2 to TRBJ2-1; D gene ambiguous. The CDR3 runs 14 residues. V lost 2 bases and J lost 9, with 14 bases in between. CDR1 SNHLY and CDR2 FYNNEI come from the germline V gene. Here the CDR3 DNA reads TGTGCCAGCAGTGAAACCACGCGTCGTGGTGAGCAGTTCTTC. The encoded protein is CASSETTRRGEQFF.

The V and J genes are TRBV19 and TRBJ1-2, with a weak D call TRBD1 (5 bases). V was pared by 4 bases and J by 4 bases, with 13 bases between. In germline, CDR1 is LNHDA, CDR2 SQIVND (reference sequence). The CDR3 is 14 amino acids. The CDR3 region is CASSRSREVYGYTF. CDR3 bases: TGTGCCAGTAGTAGGTCCAGGGAAGTCTATGGCTACACCTTC.

The chain recombines TRBV2 with TRBJ1-4; tentatively, D is TRBD1 (5 bases). This CDR3 has 13 residues. V was cut by 4 bases and J by 10 bases, with 13 bases left in between. Germline V gives CDR1 SNHLY, CDR2 FYNNEI. As DNA, the CDR3 is TGTGCCAGCAGTGCAGGGTCTATGGGAAAACTGTTTTTT. The encoded protein is CASSAGSMGKLFF.

V gene TRBV11-2 combines with J gene TRBJ2-3; no definite D call. The CDR3 has 14 amino acids. The ends were cut back, 1 base at V and 5 bases at J, with 10 bases in the middle. CDR1 is SGHAT, CDR2 FQNNGV, per germline. The CDR3 nucleotides are TGTGCCAGCAGCTTAGGATCCTTCAGAGATACGCAGTATTTT. This sequence encodes CASSLGSFRDTQYF.

Points on this clone: Its ends do not fully match the called genes, so a read error is possible. The V call is TRBV5-1, the J call TRBJ1-4, with D hard to call. CDR1 is SGHRS, CDR2 YFSETQ, per germline. CDR3 length: 17 amino acids. In DNA, the CDR3 is TGCGCCAGAAGCTTGGAGATAATAGGAGAAACTAATGAAAAACTGTTTTTT. This sequence encodes CARSLEIIGETNEKLFF.

The chain links TRBV19 to TRBJ1-1; 7 positions match TRBD1. Per the germline V gene, CDR1 is LNHDA and CDR2 is SQIVND (reference sequence). V trimming: 6 bases; J trimming: 3 bases; junction bases outside the gene matches: 7. The CDR3 spans 14 residues. As DNA, the CDR3 is TGTGCCAGTAGCCGGGACAGAGGAGACACTGAAGCTTTCTTT. This codes for CASSRDRGDTEAFF.

In nucleotides, the CDR3 is TGTGCCAGCAGCTCCTGGGACAGGAACACTGAAGCTTTCTTT. Translation gives CASSSWDRNTEAFF. The rearrangement links TRBV5-4 to TRBJ1-1; 7 bases agree with TRBD1. With 3 bases clipped from V and 1 base from J, the junction kept 3 bases outside the gene matches. The CDR3 length is 14 residues. Germline values: CDR1 SGHNT, CDR2 YYREEE (reference sequence). Complete variable domain (other parts from reference TRBV5-4 and TRBJ1-1): ETGVTQSPTHLIKTRGQQVTLRCSSQSGHNTVSWYQQALGQGPQFIFQYYREEENGRGNFPPRFSGLQFPNYSSELNVNALELDDSALYLCASSSWDRNTEAFFGQGTRLTVV.